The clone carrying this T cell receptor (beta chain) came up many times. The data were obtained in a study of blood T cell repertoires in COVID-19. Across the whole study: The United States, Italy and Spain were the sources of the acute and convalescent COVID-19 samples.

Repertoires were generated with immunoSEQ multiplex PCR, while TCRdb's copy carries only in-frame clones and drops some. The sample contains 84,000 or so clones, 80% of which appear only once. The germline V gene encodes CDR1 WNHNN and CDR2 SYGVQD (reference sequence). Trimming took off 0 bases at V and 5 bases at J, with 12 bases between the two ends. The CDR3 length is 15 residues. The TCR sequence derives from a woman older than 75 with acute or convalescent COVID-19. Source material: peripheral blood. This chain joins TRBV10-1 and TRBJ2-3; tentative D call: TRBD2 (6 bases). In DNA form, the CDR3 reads TGCGCCAGCAGTGAGTCGAGAGTTAGCGGAGATACGCAGTATTTT. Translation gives CASSESRVSGDTQYF.